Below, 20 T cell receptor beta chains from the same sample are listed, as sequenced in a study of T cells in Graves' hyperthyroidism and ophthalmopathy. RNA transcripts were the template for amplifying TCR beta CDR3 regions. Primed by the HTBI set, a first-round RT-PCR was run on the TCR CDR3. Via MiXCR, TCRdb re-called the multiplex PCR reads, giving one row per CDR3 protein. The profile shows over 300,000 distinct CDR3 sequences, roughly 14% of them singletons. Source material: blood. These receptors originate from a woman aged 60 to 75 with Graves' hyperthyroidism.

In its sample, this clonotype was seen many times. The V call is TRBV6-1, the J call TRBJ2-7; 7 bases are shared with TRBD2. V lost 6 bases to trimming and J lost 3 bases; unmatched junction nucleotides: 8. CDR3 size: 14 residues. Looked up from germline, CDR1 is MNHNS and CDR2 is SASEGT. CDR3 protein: CASSSSGRRYEQYF. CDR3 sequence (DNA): TGTGCCAGCAGCTCTAGCGGTAGGCGCTACGAGCAGTACTTC.

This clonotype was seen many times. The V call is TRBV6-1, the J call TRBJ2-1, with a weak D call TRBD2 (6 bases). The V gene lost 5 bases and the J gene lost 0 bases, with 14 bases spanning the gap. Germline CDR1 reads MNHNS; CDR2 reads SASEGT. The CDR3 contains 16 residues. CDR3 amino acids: CASSPSDGSSYNEQFF. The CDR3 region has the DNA TGTGCCAGCAGTCCCTCTGACGGGAGCTCCTACAATGAGCAGTTCTTC.

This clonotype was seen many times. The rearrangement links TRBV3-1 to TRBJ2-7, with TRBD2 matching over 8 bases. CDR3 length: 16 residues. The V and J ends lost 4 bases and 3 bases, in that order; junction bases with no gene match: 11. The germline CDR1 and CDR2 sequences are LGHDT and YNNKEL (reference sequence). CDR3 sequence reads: CASSLTSALADYEQYF. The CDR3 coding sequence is TGTGCCAGCAGCCTTACCTCAGCACTAGCGGACTACGAGCAGTACTTC.

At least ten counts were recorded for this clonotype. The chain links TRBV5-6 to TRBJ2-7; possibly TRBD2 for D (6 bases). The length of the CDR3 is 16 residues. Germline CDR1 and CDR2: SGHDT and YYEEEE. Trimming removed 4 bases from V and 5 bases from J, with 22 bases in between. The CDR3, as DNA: TGTGCCAGCAGCCCCGATCCACTAGCCGGGGCAAACGAGCAGTACTTC. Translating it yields CASSPDPLAGANEQYF.

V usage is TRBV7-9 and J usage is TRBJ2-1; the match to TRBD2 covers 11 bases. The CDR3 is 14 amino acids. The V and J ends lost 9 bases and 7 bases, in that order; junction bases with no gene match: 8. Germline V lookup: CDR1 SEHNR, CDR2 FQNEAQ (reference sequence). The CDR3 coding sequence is TGTGCCAGTAGTGGGGTAGCGGGAGGGAATGAGCAGTTCTTC. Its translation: CASSGVAGGNEQFF.

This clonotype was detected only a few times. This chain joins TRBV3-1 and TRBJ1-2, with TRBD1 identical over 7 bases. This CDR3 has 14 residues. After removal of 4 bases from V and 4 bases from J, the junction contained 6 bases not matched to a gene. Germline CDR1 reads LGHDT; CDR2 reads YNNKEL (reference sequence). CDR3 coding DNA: TGTGCCAGCAGCCCACTCGACAGGGCCTATGGCTACACCTTC. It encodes CASSPLDRAYGYTF.

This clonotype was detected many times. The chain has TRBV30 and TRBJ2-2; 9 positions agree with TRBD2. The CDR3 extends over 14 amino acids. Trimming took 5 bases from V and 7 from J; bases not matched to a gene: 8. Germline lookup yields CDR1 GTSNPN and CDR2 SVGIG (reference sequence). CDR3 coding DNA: TGTGCCTGGCGGCGGGAGGGCCGGGGCGGGGAGCTGTTTTTT. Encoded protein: CAWRREGRGGELFF.

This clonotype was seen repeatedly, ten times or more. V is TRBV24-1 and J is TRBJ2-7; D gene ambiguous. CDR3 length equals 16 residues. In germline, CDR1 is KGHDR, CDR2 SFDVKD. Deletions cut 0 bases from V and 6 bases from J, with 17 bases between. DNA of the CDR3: TGTGCCACCAGTGATTTGAGGCCACTTCAACCCCGCGAGCAGTACTTC. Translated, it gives CATSDLRPLQPREQYF.

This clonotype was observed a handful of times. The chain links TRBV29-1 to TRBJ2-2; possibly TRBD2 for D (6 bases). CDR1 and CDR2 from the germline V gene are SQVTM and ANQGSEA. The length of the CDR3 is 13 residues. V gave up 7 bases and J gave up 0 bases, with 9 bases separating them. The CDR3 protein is CSGGLPNTGELFF. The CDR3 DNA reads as TGCAGCGGGGGACTTCCGAACACCGGGGAGCTGTTTTTT.

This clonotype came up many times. The CDR3 is CASSSSRTGAGETQYF. For the CDR3, the DNA is TGTGCCAGCAGTAGCTCAAGGACAGGGGCCGGAGAGACCCAGTACTTC. This chain connects TRBV12-3 or TRBV12-4 to TRBJ2-5; 9 bases are a match to TRBD1. Trimming at V came to 5 bases and at J to 4 bases, leaving 11 bases not matched to a gene. CDR3 length: 16 residues.

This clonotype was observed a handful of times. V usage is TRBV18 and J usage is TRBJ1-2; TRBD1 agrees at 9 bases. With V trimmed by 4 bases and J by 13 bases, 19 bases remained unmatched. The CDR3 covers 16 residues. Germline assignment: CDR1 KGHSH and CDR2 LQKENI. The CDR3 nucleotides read TGTGCCAGCTCACAGAGGGACAGGGCCACCGCCCAGGTGAGCACCTTC. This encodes CASSQRDRATAQVSTF.

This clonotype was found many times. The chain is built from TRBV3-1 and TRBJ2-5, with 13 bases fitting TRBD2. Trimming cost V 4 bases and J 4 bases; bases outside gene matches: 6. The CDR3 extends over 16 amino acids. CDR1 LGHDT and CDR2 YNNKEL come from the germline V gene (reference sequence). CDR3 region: CASSPPGLAGLETQYF. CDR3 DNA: TGTGCCAGCAGCCCGCCGGGACTAGCGGGATTAGAGACCCAGTACTTC.

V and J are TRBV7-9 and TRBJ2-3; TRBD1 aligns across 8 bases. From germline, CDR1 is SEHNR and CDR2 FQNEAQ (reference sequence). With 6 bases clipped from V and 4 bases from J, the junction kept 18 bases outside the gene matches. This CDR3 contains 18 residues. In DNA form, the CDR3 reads TGTGCCAGCAGGTATAGGACGGAGGACAGGGTGGGGCCAGATACGCAGTATTTT. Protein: CASRYRTEDRVGPDTQYF.

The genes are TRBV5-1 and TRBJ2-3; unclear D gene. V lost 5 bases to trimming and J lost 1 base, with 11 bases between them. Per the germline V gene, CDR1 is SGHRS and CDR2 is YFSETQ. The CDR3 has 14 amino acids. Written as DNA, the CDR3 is TGCGCCAGCAGGGAGAACTCCGGCACAGATACGCAGTATTTT. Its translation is CASRENSGTDTQYF.

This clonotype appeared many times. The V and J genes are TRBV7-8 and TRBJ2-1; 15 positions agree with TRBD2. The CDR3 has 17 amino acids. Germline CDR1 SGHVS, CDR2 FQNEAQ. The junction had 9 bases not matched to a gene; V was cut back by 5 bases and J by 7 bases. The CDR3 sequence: CASSGGLAGGPGNEQFF. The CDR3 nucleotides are TGTGCCAGCAGCGGAGGACTAGCGGGAGGGCCGGGTAATGAGCAGTTCTTC.

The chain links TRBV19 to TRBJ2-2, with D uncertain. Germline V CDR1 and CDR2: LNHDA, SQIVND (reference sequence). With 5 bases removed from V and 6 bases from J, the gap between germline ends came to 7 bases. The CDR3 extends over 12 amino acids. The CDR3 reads CASSFSPGELFF. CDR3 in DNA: TGTGCCAGTAGTTTTTCCCCCGGGGAGCTGTTTTTT.

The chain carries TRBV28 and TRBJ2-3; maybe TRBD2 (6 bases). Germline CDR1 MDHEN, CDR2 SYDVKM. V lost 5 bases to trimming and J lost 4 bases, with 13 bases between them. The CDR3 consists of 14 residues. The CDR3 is CASSPSGEADTQYF. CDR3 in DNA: TGTGCCAGCAGTCCCTCGGGGGAGGCAGATACGCAGTATTTT.

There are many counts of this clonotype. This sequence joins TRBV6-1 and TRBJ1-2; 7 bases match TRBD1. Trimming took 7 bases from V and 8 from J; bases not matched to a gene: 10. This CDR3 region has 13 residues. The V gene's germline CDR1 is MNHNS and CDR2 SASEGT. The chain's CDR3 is CASMGLGGDGYTF. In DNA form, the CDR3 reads TGTGCCAGCATGGGGTTAGGGGGCGACGGCTACACCTTC.

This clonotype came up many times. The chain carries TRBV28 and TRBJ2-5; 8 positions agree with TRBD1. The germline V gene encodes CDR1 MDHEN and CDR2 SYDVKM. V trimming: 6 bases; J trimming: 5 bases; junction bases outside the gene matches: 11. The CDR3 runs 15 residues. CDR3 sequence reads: CASSHGQGERETQYF. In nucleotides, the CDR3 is TGTGCCAGCAGCCACGGACAGGGCGAGAGGGAGACCCAGTACTTC.

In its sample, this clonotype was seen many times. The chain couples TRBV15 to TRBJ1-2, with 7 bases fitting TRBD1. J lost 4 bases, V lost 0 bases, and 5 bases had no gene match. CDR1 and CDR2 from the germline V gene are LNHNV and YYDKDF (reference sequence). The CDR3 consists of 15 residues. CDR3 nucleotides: TGTGCCACCAGCAGAGATCGACAGGGTGGCTATGGCTACACCTTC. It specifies CATSRDRQGGYGYTF.